This is a list of T cell receptor beta chains from one sample in a study of cytomegalovirus exposure and HLA in healthy donors. Profiling relied on immunoSEQ multiplex PCR, and the TCRdb table lists in-frame clones only, not all of them. Here the sample spans approximately 150,000 clones, around 82% being singletons. Sequencing was carried out using PBMCs. The receptors were gathered from a young man in good health and CMV-seropositive. Each CDR3 is given with its conserved first and last residue. A D gene is named only where the DNA matches it firmly. A clone size is listed for some rows: how often the clone was seen (once, few, many), or a class if it is expanded.

D: TRBD1
J: TRBJ2-3
V: TRBV6-1
size: -
CDR3: CASNQQGAKTDTQYF
DNA: TGTGCCAGCAACCAACAGGGGGCGAAGACAGATACGCAGTATTTT

D: -
J: TRBJ2-1
V: TRBV5-5
size: -
CDR3: CASSLGTGKDNEQFF
DNA: TGTGCCAGCAGCCTGGGCACCGGGAAGGACAATGAGCAGTTCTTC

D: -
J: TRBJ2-1
V: TRBV28
size: -
CDR3: CASSSRGVNNEQFF
DNA: TGTGCCAGCAGTTCCCGGGGTGTGAACAATGAGCAGTTCTTC

D: TRBD1
J: TRBJ1-2
V: TRBV6-1
size: once
CDR3: CASLSRGRSYGYTF
DNA: TGTGCCAGCTTAAGCAGGGGGCGCAGTTATGGCTACACCTTC

D: TRBD2
J: TRBJ2-7
V: TRBV28
size: -
CDR3: CASSVPGTGGRGRYEQYF
DNA: TGTGCCAGCAGCGTCCCCGGGACGGGGGGGCGGGGGCGCTACGAGCAGTACTTC

D: TRBD1
J: TRBJ1-3
V: TRBV29-1
size: -
CDR3: CSVSDRVMGNTIYF
DNA: TGCAGCGTTTCTGACAGGGTAATGGGAAACACCATATATTTT

D: TRBD1
J: TRBJ2-2
V: TRBV28
size: -
CDR3: CASKEDRGPGELFF
DNA: TGTGCCAGCAAGGAAGACAGGGGACCCGGGGAGCTGTTTTTT

D: TRBD1
J: TRBJ2-5
V: TRBV28
size: -
CDR3: CASSLFGRGQETQYF
DNA: TGTGCCAGCAGTTTATTCGGCAGGGGGCAAGAGACCCAGTACTTC

D: -
J: TRBJ1-2
V: TRBV11-2
size: -
CDR3: CASSLDWALGYTF
DNA: TGTGCCAGCAGCTTAGATTGGGCCCTTGGCTACACCTTC

D: -
J: TRBJ2-7
V: TRBV5-1
size: -
CDR3: CASISGQGSYEQYF
DNA: TGCGCCAGCATATCAGGGCAGGGTTCCTACGAGCAGTACTTC

D: -
J: TRBJ1-1
V: TRBV19
size: -
CDR3: CASSDTRNTEAFF
DNA: TGTGCCAGTAGCGATACTAGGAACACTGAAGCTTTCTTT

D: TRBD1
J: TRBJ1-3
V: TRBV5-1
size: -
CDR3: CASSPGGISGNTIYF
DNA: TGCGCCAGCAGCCCAGGGGGTATCTCTGGAAACACCATATATTTT

D: -
J: TRBJ2-3
V: TRBV7-9
size: -
CDR3: CASSLVTGTSTDTQYF
DNA: TGTGCCAGCAGCTTAGTGACAGGCACTAGCACAGATACGCAGTATTTT

D: -
J: TRBJ1-2
V: TRBV5-1
size: -
CDR3: CASSLEGVAGGYTF
DNA: TGCGCCAGCAGCTTGGAGGGCGTTGCGGGGGGCTACACCTTC

D: TRBD1
J: TRBJ1-2
V: TRBV30
size: -
CDR3: CAWTPKGQEYDGYTF
DNA: TGTGCCTGGACCCCAAAGGGACAGGAGTACGATGGCTACACCTTC

D: TRBD1
J: TRBJ2-7
V: TRBV27
size: -
CDR3: CASSLGETGITYEQYF
DNA: TGTGCCAGCAGTTTAGGGGAGACAGGGATTACCTACGAGCAGTACTTC

D: -
J: TRBJ1-1
V: TRBV6-5
size: -
CDR3: CASSLTPQNTEAFF
DNA: TGTGCCAGCAGTTTGACACCTCAGAACACTGAAGCTTTCTTT

D: -
J: TRBJ2-1
V: TRBV5-1
size: -
CDR3: CASSFGQSYNEQFF
DNA: TGCGCCAGCAGCTTCGGACAGTCCTACAATGAGCAGTTCTTC

D: -
J: TRBJ2-7
V: TRBV10-3
size: -
CDR3: CAISELGTSYEQYF
DNA: TGTGCCATCAGTGAGCTAGGGACTTCCTACGAGCAGTACTTC

D: -
J: TRBJ2-7
V: TRBV18
size: -
CDR3: CASSPPASASSYEQYF
DNA: TGTGCCAGCTCACCACCGGCTAGCGCGAGCTCCTACGAGCAGTACTTC

D: TRBD1
J: TRBJ2-3
V: TRBV5-4
size: -
CDR3: CASSFGQGRTDTQYF
DNA: TGTGCCAGCAGCTTCGGACAGGGTAGGACAGATACGCAGTATTTT

D: -
J: TRBJ1-1
V: TRBV5-1
size: -
CDR3: CASSRQPGDTEAFF
DNA: TGCGCCAGCAGTCGACAACCAGGGGACACTGAAGCTTTCTTT

D: -
J: TRBJ1-2
V: TRBV7-9
size: many
CDR3: CASSYLGQFWDGYTF
DNA: TGTGCCAGCAGCTACCTTGGACAGTTTTGGGATGGCTACACCTTC

D: -
J: TRBJ2-7
V: TRBV7-9
size: -
CDR3: CASSFEGGRYF
DNA: TGTGCCAGCAGCTTTGAGGGCGGAAGGTACTTC

D: TRBD1
J: TRBJ1-1
V: TRBV5-1
size: -
CDR3: CASSLLSGGVNTEAFF
DNA: TGCGCCAGCAGCTTACTTTCAGGGGGAGTGAACACTGAAGCTTTCTTT

D: -
J: TRBJ1-5
V: TRBV6-1
size: -
CDR3: CASSEALVQPQHF
DNA: TGTGCCAGCAGTGAAGCGTTAGTTCAGCCCCAGCATTTT

D: TRBD1
J: TRBJ1-2
V: TRBV4-2
size: -
CDR3: CASSQEGQGLLGYGYTF
DNA: TGTGCCAGCAGCCAAGAAGGACAGGGACTTCTTGGCTATGGCTACACCTTC

D: TRBD1
J: TRBJ2-5
V: TRBV4-1
size: -
CDR3: CASSLGPTGETQYF
DNA: TGCGCCAGCAGCCTCGGCCCGACAGGGGAGACCCAGTACTTC

D: TRBD1
J: TRBJ2-7
V: TRBV19
size: -
CDR3: CASGRTGGVYEQYF
DNA: TGTGCCAGTGGGAGGACAGGGGGCGTGTACGAGCAGTACTTC

D: -
J: TRBJ1-5
V: TRBV28
size: -
CDR3: CASSLGQGNQPQHF
DNA: TGTGCCAGCAGTTTAGGGCAGGGCAATCAGCCCCAGCATTTT

D: TRBD2
J: TRBJ2-3
V: TRBV7-9
size: -
CDR3: CASSRAGWGDTQYF
DNA: TGTGCCAGCAGCCGAGCGGGGTGGGGGGATACGCAGTATTTT